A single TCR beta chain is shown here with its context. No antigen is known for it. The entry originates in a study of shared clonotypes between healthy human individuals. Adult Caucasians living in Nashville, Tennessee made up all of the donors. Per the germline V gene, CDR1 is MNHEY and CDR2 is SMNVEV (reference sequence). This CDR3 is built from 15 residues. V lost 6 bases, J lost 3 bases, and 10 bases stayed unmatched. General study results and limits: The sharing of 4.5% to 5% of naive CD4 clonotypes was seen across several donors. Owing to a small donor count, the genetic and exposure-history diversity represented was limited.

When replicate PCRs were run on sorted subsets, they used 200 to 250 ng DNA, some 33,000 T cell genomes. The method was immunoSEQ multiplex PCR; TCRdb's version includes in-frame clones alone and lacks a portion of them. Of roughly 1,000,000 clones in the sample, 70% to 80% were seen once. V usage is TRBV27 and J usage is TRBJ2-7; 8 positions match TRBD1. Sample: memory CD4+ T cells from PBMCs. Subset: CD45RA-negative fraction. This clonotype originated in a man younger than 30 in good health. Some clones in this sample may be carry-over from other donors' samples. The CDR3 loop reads CASSLAGGTNYEQYF. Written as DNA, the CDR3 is TGTGCCAGCAGCCTGGCAGGGGGCACGAACTACGAGCAGTACTTC.